The 6 T cell receptor beta chains below all came from one sample that was sequenced in a study of OX40 agonist ivuxolimab in advanced cancers. Profiled with immunoSEQ multiplex PCR; TCRdb holds only in-frame clones, not every one. The sample lists roughly 43,000 clones; about four fifths were seen once. The sequencing used CD4+ or CD8+ T cells sorted from blood, collected in a trial of the OX40 agonist ivuxolimab. The receptors here all came from an adult with an advanced solid tumor such as melanoma, head and neck, liver or kidney cancer.

In this sample, this clone turned up a few times. The chain employs TRBV30 and TRBJ1-1; D might be TRBD1 (6 bases). Germline CDR1 is GTSNPN and CDR2 is SVGIG (reference sequence). Trimming took off 5 bases at V and 1 base at J, with 14 bases between the two ends. This CDR3 comprises 14 residues. CDR3 DNA: TGTGCCTGGGGGCCAGGGGCAGGGAACACTGAAGCTTTCTTT. It yields the protein CAWGPGAGNTEAFF.

This clone occurred once. The chain links TRBV19 to TRBJ2-7; 8 bases align to TRBD2. Trimming at V came to 1 base and at J to 5 bases, leaving 4 bases not matched to a gene. The germline CDR1 and CDR2 sequences are LNHDA and SQIVND (reference sequence). There are 14 residues in the CDR3. The CDR3 protein is CASSIGHSGDEQYF. The DNA for the CDR3 is TGTGCCAGTAGTATAGGACATAGCGGGGACGAGCAGTACTTC.

This clone was counted a single time. V is TRBV5-6 and J is TRBJ1-1, with D perhaps matching TRBD1 (5 bases). The V gene lost 6 bases and the J gene lost 1 base, with 22 bases spanning the gap. The CDR3 loop spans 17 amino acids. From germline, CDR1 is SGHDT and CDR2 YYEEEE. Here the CDR3 DNA reads TGTGCCAGCAATGTCTATTTAGGGGAAATTAAGAACACTGAAGCTTTCTTT. It codes for CASNVYLGEIKNTEAFF.

The chain couples TRBV2 to TRBJ2-1; possibly TRBD1 for D (5 bases). CDR1 is SNHLY, CDR2 FYNNEI, per germline. The V end was cut by 4 bases, the J end by 2 bases, with 15 bases between. The CDR3 extends over 16 amino acids. CDR3 loop: CASSAANKQAYNEQFF. The DNA of the CDR3 is TGTGCCAGCAGTGCCGCGAATAAACAGGCCTACAATGAGCAGTTCTTC.

This CDR3 is CASSLQGGSYEQYF. Here the CDR3 DNA reads TGTGCCAGTAGCCTACAGGGGGGCTCCTACGAGCAGTACTTC. The V call is TRBV19, the J call TRBJ2-7; TRBD1 aligns across 8 bases. V trimming: 6 bases; J trimming: 0 bases; junction bases outside the gene matches: 4. Germline lookup yields CDR1 LNHDA and CDR2 SQIVND (reference sequence). The CDR3 is 14 residues long.

The rearrangement uses TRBV5-1 and TRBJ2-3, with D perhaps matching TRBD2 (6 bases). Germline assignment: CDR1 SGHRS and CDR2 YFSETQ. Trimming removed 0 bases from V and 0 bases from J, with 14 bases in between. The CDR3 is 17 residues long. CDR3 loop: CASSLGPRGTSTDTQYF. The CDR3 nucleotides are TGCGCCAGCAGCTTGGGGCCTCGGGGGACCAGCACAGATACGCAGTATTTT.